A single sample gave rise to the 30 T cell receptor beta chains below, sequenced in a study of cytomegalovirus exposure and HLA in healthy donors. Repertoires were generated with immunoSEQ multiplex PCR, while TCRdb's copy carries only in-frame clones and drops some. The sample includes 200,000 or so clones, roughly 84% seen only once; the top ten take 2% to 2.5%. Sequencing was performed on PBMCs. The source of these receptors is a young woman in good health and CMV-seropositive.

CDR3 bases: TGTGCCAGCAGTTTGGCTAGGGGTTACGAGCAGTACTTC. As protein: CASSLARGYEQYF. This chain joins TRBV28 and TRBJ2-7; D is perhaps TRBD1 (5 bases). In germline, CDR1 is MDHEN, CDR2 SYDVKM. V was clipped by 3 bases and J by 4 bases, with 10 bases between them. CDR3 size: 13 residues.

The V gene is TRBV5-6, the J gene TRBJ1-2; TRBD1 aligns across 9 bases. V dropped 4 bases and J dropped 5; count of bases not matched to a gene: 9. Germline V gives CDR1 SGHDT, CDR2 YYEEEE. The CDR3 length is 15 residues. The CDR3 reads CASSPRGTGYYGYTF. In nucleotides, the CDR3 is TGTGCCAGCAGCCCACGAGGGACAGGGTATTATGGCTACACCTTC.

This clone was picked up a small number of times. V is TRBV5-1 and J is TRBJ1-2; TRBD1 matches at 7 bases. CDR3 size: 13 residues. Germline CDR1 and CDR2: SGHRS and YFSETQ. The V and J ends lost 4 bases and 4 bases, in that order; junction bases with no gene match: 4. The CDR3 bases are TGCGCCAGCAGCCTTACAGGGGCCTATGGCTACACCTTC. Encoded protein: CASSLTGAYGYTF.

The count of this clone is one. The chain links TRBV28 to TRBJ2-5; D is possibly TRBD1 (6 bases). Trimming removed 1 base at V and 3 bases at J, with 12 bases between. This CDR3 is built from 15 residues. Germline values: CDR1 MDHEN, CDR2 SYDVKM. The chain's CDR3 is CASSLFPRGEETQYF. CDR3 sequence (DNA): TGTGCCAGCAGTTTATTCCCCAGGGGTGAAGAGACCCAGTACTTC.

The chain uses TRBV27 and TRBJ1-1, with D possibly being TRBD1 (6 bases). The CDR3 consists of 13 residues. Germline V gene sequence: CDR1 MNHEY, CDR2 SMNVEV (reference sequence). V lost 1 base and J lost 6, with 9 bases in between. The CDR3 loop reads CASSLLGGSEAFF. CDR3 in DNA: TGTGCCAGCAGTTTATTAGGGGGATCTGAAGCTTTCTTT.

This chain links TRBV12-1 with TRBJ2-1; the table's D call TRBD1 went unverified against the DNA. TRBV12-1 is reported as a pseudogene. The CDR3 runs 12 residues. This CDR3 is CARIRDNDEQFF. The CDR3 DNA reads TGTGCCAGAATCCGGGACAACGATGAGCAGTTCTTC.

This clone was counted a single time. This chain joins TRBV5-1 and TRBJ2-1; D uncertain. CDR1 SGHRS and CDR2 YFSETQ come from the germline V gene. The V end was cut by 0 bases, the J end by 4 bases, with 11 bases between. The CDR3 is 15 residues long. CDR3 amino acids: CASSLASGPYNEQFF. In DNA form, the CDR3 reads TGCGCCAGCAGCTTGGCTTCCGGTCCTTACAATGAGCAGTTCTTC.

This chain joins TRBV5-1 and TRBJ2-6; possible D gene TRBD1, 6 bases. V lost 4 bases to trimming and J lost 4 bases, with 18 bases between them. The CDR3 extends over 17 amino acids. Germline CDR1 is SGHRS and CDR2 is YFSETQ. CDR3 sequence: CASSLTNTGSGANVLTF. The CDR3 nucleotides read TGCGCCAGCAGCCTGACCAATACAGGGTCAGGGGCCAACGTCCTGACTTTC.

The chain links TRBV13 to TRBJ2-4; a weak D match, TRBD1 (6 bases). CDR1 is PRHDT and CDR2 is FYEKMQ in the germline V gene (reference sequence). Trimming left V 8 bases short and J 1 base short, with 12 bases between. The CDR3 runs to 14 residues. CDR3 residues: CASGTRGAKNIQYF. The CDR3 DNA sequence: TGTGCCAGCGGCACCAGGGGTGCCAAAAACATTCAGTACTTC.

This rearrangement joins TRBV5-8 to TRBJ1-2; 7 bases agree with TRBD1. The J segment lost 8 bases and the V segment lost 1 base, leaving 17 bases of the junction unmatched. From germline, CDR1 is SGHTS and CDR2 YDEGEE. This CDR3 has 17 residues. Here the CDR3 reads CASSLPQGLVLSEGYTF. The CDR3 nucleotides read TGTGCCAGCAGCTTGCCACAGGGGTTAGTTCTATCGGAGGGCTACACCTTC. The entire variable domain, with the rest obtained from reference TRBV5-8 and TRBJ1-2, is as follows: EAGVTQSPTHLIKTRGQQATLRCSPISGHTSVYWYQQALGLGLQFLLWYDEGEERNRGNFPPRFSGRQFPNYSSELNVNALELEDSALYLCASSLPQGLVLSEGYTFGSGTRLTVV.

The CDR3 DNA sequence: TGTGCCAGCAGCGTCAGTGCGAACACTGAAGCTTTCTTT. This codes for CASSVSANTEAFF. The J gene is TRBJ1-1, the V gene TRBV9, with D uncertain. V dropped 2 bases and J dropped 1 base, with 6 bases sitting between them. This CDR3 has 13 amino acids. Germline CDR1 and CDR2: SGDLS and YYNGEE. Supplemented by reference TRBV9 and TRBJ1-1, the full variable domain reads DSGVTQTPKHLITATGQRVTLRCSPRSGDLSVYWYQQSLDQGLQFLIQYYNGEERAKGNILERFSAQQFPDLHSELNLSSLELGDSALYFCASSVSANTEAFFGQGTRLTVV.

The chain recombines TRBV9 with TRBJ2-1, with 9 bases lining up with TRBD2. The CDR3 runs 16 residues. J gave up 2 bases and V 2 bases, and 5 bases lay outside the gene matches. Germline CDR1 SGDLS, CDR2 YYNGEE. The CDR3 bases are TGTGCCAGCAGCGTCTTAGCGGGAGTAACCTACAATGAGCAGTTCTTC. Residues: CASSVLAGVTYNEQFF.

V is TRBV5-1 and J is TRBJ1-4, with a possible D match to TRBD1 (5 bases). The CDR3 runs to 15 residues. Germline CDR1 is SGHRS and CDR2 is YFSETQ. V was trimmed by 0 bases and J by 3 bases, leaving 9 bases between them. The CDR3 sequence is CASSLAYRSNEKLFF. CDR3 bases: TGCGCCAGCAGCTTGGCGTACAGGTCTAATGAAAAACTGTTTTTT.

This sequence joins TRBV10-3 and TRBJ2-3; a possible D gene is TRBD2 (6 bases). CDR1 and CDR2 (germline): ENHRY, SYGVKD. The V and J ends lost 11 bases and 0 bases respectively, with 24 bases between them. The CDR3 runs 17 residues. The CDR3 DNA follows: TGTGCCTCCTCGCAGCGGGCCGCCAAGGGGAGCACAGATACGCAGTATTTT. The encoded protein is CASSQRAAKGSTDTQYF.

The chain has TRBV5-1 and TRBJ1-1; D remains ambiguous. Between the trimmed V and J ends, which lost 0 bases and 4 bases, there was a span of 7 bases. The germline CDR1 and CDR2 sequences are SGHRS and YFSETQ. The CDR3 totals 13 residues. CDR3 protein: CASSLEGGTEAFF. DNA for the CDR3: TGCGCCAGCAGCTTGGAGGGAGGCACTGAAGCTTTCTTT.

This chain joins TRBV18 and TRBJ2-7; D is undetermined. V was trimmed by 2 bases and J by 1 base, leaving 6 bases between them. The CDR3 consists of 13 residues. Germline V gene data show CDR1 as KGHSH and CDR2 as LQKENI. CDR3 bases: TGTGCCAGCTCACCATCGGGTTCCTACGAGCAGTACTTC. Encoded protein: CASSPSGSYEQYF.

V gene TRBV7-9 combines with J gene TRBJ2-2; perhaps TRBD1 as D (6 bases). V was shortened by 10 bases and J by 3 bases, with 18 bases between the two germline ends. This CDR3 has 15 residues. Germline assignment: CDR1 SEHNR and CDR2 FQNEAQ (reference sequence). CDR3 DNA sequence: TGTGCCACCCAGGGGAGCTTTATGGACACCGGGGAGCTGTTTTTT. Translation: CATQGSFMDTGELFF.

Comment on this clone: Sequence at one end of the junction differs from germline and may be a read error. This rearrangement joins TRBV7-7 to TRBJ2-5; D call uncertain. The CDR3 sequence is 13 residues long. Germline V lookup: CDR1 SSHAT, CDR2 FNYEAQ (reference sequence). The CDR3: CASSFNRQETQYF. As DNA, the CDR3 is TGTGCTAGCAGCTTTAATCGGCAAGAGACCCAGTACTTC.

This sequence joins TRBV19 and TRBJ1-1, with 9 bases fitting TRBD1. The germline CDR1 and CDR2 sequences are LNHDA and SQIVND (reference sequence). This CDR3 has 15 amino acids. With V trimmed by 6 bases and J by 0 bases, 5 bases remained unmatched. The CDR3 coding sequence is TGTGCCAGTAGCCTGGGGACAGGGATGAACACTGAAGCTTTCTTT. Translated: CASSLGTGMNTEAFF. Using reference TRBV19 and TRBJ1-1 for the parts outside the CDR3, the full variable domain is DGGITQSPKYLFRKEGQNVTLSCEQNLNHDAMYWYRQDPGQGLRLIYYSQIVNDFQKGDIAEGYSVSREKKESFPLTVTSAQKNPTAFYLCASSLGTGMNTEAFFGQGTRLTVV.

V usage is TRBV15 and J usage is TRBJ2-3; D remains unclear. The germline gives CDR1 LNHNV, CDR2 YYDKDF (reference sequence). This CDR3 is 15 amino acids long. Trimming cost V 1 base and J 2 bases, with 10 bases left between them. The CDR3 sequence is CATSRGVFYTDTQYF. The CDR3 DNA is TGTGCCACCAGCAGAGGCGTCTTCTACACAGATACGCAGTATTTT. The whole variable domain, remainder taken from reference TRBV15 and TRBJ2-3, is DAMVIQNPRYQVTQFGKPVTLSCSQTLNHNVMYWYQQKSSQAPKLLFHYYDKDFNNEADTPDNFQSRRPNTSFCFLDIRSPGLGDTAMYLCATSRGVFYTDTQYFGPGTRLTVL.

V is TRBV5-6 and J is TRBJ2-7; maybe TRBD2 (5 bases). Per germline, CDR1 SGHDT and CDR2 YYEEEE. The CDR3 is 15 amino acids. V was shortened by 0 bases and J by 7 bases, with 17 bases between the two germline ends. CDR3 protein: CASSLARGIHREQYF. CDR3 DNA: TGTGCCAGCAGCTTGGCCAGAGGGATTCATAGAGAGCAGTACTTC. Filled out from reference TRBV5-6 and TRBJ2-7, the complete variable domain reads DAGVTQSPTHLIKTRGQQVTLRCSPKSGHDTVSWYQQALGQGPQFIFQYYEEEERQRGNFPDRFSGHQFPNYSSELNVNALLLGDSALYLCASSLARGIHREQYFGPGTRLTVT.

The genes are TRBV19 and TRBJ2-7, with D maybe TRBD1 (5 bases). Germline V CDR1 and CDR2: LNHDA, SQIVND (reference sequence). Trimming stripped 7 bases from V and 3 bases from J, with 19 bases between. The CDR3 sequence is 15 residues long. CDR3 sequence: CASTPLPVGLYEQYF. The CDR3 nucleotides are TGTGCCAGTACCCCCCTACCGGTGGGGCTCTACGAGCAGTACTTC.

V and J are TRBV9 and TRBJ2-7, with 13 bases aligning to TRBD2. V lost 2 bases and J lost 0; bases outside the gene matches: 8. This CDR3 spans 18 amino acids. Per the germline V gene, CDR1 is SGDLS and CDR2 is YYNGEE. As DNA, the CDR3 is TGTGCCAGCAGCGTGGACCCGGGACTAGCGGGACTCTCCTACGAGCAGTACTTC. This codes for CASSVDPGLAGLSYEQYF.

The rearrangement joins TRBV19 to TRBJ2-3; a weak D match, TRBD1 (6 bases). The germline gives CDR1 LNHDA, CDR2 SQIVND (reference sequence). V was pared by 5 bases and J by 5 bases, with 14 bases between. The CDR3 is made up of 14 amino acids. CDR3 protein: CASSGQPSVDTQYF. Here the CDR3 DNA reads TGTGCCAGTAGTGGACAGCCCAGTGTAGATACGCAGTATTTT.

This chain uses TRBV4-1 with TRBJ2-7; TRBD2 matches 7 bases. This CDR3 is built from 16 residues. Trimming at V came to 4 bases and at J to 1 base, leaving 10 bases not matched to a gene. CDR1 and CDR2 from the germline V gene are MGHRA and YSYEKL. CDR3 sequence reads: CASSRELAVRSYEQYF. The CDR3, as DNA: TGCGCCAGCAGCCGGGAGCTAGCGGTGCGATCCTACGAGCAGTACTTC.

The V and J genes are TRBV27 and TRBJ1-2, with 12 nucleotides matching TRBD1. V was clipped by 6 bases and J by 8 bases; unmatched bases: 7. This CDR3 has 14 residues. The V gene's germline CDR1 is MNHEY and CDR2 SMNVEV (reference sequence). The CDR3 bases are TGTGCCAGCAGCCCGGGACAGGGGGCGCGGGGCTACACCTTC. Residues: CASSPGQGARGYTF.

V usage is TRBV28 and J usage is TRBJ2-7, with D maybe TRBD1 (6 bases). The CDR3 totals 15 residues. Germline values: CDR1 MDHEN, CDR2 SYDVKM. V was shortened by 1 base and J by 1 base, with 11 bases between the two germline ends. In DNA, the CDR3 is TGTGCCAGCAGTTTATTCCGGGACAATTCCTACGAGCAGTACTTC. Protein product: CASSLFRDNSYEQYF. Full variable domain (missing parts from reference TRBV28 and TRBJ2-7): DVKVTQSSRYLVKRTGEKVFLECVQDMDHENMFWYRQDPGLGLRLIYFSYDVKMKEKGDIPEGYSVSREKKERFSLILESASTNQTSMYLCASSLFRDNSYEQYFGPGTRLTVT.

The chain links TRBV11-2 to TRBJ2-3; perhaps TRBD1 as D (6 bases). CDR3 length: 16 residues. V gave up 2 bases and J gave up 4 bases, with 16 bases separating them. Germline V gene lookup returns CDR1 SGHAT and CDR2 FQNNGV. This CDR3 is CASSLFRGAGADTQYF. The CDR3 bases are TGTGCCAGCAGCTTATTTCGGGGCGCAGGGGCAGATACGCAGTATTTT.

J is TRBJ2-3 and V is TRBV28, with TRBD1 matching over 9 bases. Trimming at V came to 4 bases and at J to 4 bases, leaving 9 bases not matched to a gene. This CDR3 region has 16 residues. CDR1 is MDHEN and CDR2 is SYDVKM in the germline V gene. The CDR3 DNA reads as TGTGCCAGCAGTTGGGCCTGGGGACAGGGTTCAGATACGCAGTATTTT. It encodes CASSWAWGQGSDTQYF.

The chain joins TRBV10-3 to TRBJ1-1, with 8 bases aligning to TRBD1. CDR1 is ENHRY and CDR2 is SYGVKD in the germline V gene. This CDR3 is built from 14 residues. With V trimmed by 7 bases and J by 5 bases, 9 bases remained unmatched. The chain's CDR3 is CAITRTGMDTEAFF. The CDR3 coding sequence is TGTGCCATCACCAGGACAGGGATGGATACTGAAGCTTTCTTT.